This T cell receptor (beta chain) was profiled in a study of control samples from healthy donors and cancer patients. The assay was immunoSEQ multiplex PCR, and TCRdb's table has in-frame clones only and misses some. This sample has some 120,000 clones; approximately 89% occur once, and the top ten carry about 3%. After removal of 2 bases from V and 1 base from J, the junction contained 8 bases not matched to a gene. Germline V gene lookup returns CDR1 SGHRS and CDR2 YFSETQ. This CDR3 spans 16 amino acids. The receptor's source is a man between 60 and 75 years old in good health. Sequencing was performed on blood. This chain uses TRBV5-1 with TRBJ1-2; 7 bases agree with TRBD1. The CDR3 nucleotides read TGCGCCAGCAGCTTAGGGCAGGGACAGATTAACTATGGCTACACCTTC. Protein sequence: CASSLGQGQINYGYTF.